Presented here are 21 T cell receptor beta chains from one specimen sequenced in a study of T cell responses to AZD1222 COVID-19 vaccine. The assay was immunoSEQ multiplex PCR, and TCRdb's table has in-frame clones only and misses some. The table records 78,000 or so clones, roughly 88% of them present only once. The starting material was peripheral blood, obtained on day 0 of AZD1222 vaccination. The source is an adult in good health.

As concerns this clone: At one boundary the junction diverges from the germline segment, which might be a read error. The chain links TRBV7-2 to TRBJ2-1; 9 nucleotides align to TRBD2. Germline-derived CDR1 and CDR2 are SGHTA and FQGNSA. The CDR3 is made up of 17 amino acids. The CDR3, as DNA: TGTGCCAGCAGCCTAGCGGGGTTGGCTAGCAGAAACAATGAGCAGTTCTTC. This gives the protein CASSLAGLASRNNEQFF.

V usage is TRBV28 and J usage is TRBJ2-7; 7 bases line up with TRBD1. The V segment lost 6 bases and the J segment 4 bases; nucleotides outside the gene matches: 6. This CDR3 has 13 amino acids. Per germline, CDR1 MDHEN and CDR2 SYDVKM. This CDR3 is CASSLGQTYEQYF. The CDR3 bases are TGTGCCAGCAGCCTGGGACAGACATACGAGCAGTACTTC.

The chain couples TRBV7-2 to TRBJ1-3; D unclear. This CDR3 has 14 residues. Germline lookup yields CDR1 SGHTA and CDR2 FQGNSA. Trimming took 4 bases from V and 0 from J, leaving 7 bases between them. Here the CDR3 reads CASSSFGSGNTIYF. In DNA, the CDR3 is TGTGCCAGCAGCTCCTTCGGCTCTGGAAACACCATATATTTT.

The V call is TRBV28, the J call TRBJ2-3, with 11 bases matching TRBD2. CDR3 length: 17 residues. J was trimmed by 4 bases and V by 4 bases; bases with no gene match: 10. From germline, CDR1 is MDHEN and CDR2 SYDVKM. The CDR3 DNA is TGTGCCAGCAGTTCCCCAGAGCTAGCGGGAGGACCAGATACGCAGTATTTT. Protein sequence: CASSSPELAGGPDTQYF. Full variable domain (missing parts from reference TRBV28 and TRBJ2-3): DVKVTQSSRYLVKRTGEKVFLECVQDMDHENMFWYRQDPGLGLRLIYFSYDVKMKEKGDIPEGYSVSREKKERFSLILESASTNQTSMYLCASSSPELAGGPDTQYFGPGTRLTVL.

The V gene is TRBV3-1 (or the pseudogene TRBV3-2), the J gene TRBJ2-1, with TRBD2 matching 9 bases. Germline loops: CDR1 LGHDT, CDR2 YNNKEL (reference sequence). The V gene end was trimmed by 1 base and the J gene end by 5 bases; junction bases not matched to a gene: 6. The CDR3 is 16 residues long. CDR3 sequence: CASSQVIRGGDNEQFF. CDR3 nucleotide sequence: TGTGCCAGCAGCCAAGTGATCCGCGGGGGGGACAATGAGCAGTTCTTC.

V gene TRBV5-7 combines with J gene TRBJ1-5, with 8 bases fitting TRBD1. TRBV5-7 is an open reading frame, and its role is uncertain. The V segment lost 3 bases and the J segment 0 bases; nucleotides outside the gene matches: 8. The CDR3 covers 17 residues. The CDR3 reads CASSCYRDRYSNQPQHF. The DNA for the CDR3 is TGTGCCAGCAGCTGTTACAGGGACAGGTATAGCAATCAGCCCCAGCATTTT.

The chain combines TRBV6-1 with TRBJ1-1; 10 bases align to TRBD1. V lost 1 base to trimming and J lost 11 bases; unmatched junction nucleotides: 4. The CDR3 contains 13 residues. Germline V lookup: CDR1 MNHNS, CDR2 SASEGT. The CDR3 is CASSEGDRGVAFF. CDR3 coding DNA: TGTGCCAGCAGTGAAGGGGACAGGGGAGTTGCTTTCTTT.

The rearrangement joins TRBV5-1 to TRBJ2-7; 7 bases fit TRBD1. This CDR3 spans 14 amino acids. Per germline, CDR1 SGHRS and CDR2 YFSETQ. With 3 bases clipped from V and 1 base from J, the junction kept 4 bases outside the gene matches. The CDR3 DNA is TGCGCCAGCAGCTGGACAGGTCAATCCTACGAGCAGTACTTC. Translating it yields CASSWTGQSYEQYF.

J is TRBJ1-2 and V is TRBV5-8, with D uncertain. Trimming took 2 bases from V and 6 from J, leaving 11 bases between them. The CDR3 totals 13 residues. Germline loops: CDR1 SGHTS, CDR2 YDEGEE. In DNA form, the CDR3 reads TGTGCCAGCAGCTTCCACGGACGGGATGGCTACACCTTC. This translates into CASSFHGRDGYTF.

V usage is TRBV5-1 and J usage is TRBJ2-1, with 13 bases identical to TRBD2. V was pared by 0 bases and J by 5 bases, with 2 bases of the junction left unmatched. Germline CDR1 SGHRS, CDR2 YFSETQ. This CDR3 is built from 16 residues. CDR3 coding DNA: TGCGCCAGCAGCTTGGGCACTAGCGGGAGGGACAATGAGCAGTTCTTC. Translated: CASSLGTSGRDNEQFF.

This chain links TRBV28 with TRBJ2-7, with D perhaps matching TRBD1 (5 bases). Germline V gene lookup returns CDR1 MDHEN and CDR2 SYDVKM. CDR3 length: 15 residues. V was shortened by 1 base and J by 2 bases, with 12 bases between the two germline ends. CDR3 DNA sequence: TGTGCCAGCAGTTTATACCAGGGCCCCACCTACGAGCAGTACTTC. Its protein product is CASSLYQGPTYEQYF. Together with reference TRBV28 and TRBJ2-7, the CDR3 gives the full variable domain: DVKVTQSSRYLVKRTGEKVFLECVQDMDHENMFWYRQDPGLGLRLIYFSYDVKMKEKGDIPEGYSVSREKKERFSLILESASTNQTSMYLCASSLYQGPTYEQYFGPGTRLTVT.

The DNA for the CDR3 is TGCGCCAGCAGCTTGGGGGACAGGGGCGGCGAAAAACTGTTTTTT. This sequence encodes CASSLGDRGGEKLFF. V gene TRBV5-1 combines with J gene TRBJ1-4, with 10 bases aligning to TRBD1. There are 15 residues in the CDR3. The V segment lost 0 bases and the J segment 8 bases; nucleotides outside the gene matches: 4. CDR1 and CDR2 from the germline V gene are SGHRS and YFSETQ.

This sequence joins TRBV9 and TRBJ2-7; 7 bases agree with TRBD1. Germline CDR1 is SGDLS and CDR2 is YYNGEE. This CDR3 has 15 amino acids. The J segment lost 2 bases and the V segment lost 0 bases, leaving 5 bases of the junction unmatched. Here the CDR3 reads CASSVGDSRAYEQYF. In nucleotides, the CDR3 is TGTGCCAGCAGCGTAGGGGACAGCAGAGCCTACGAGCAGTACTTC.

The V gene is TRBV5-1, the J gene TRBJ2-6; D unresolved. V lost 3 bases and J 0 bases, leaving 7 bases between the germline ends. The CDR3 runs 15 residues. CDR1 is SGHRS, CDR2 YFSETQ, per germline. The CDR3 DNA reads TGCGCCAGCAGCTCCCAGGTCTCTGGGGCCAACGTCCTGACTTTC. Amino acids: CASSSQVSGANVLTF.

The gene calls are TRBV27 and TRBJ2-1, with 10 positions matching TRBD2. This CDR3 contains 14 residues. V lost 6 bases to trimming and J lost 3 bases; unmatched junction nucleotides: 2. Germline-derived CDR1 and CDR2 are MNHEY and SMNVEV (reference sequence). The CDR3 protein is CASRASGGYNEQFF. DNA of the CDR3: TGTGCCAGCAGGGCTAGCGGGGGCTACAATGAGCAGTTCTTC.

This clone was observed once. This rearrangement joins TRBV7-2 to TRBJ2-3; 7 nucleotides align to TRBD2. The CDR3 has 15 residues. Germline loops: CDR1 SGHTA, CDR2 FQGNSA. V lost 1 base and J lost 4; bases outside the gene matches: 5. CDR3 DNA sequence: TGTGCCAGCAGCTTAGTGGGGGGGGATCCAGATACGCAGTATTTT. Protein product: CASSLVGGDPDTQYF.

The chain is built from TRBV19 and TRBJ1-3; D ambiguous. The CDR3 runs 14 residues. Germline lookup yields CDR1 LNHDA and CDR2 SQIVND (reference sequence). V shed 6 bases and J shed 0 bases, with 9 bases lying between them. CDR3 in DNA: TGTGCCAGTAGAGACGGAGCCTCTGGAAACACCATATATTTT. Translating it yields CASRDGASGNTIYF.

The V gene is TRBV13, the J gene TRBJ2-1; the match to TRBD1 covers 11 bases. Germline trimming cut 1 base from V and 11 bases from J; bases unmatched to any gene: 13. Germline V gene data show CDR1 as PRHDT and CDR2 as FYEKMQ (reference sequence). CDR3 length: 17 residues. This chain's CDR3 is CASSLEGLGTGGIKQFF. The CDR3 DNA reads TGTGCCAGCAGCTTAGAGGGTTTGGGGACAGGGGGTATTAAGCAGTTCTTC.

CDR3 loop: CASSQTPSRSNEKLFF. CDR3 sequence (DNA): TGCGCCAGCAGCCAAACCCCCTCCAGAAGTAATGAAAAACTGTTTTTT. This chain links TRBV4-1 with TRBJ1-4; unclear D gene. The CDR3 is 16 residues long. The V end lost 2 bases, the J end lost 4 bases, and 14 bases lay between the germline ends. CDR1 and CDR2 (germline): MGHRA, YSYEKL.

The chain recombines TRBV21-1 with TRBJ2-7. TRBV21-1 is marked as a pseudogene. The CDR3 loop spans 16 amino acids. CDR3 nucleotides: TGTGCCAGCAGCAACGTGAGGGGCTATCGAACCTACGAGCAGTACTTC. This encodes CASSNVRGYRTYEQYF.

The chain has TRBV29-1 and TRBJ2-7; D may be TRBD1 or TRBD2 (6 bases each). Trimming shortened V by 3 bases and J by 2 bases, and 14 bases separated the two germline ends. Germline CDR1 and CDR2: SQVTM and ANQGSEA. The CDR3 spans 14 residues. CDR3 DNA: TGCAGCGTTGAGGAGGAAGGGGGGACCTACGAGCAGTACTTC. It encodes CSVEEEGGTYEQYF.